This T cell receptor (beta chain) was found in a study of blood T cell repertoires in COVID-19. Study as a whole: The cDNA or gDNA used as material had been derived from T cells, B-cell-depleted T cells, or PBMCs.

J was trimmed by 7 bases and V by 5 bases; bases with no gene match: 9. The CDR3 has 16 amino acids. From germline, CDR1 is KGHDR and CDR2 SFDVKD. Seattle patients were enrolled during active infection and followed longitudinally. As processed by the authors: How many nucleated cells were present was estimated from reference gene primer amplification. Sequencing was performed with immunoSEQ multiplex PCR; in TCRdb, only in-frame clones are kept and a portion is missing. V, J and clone size are those of that table, while D and trimming were read from the DNA. Among some 160,000 clones listed, roughly 93% were seen once.

What was sequenced was peripheral blood. The source is a man aged 18 to 35 with COVID-19, enrolled during active disease. This chain links TRBV24-1 with TRBJ1-6; 8 bases line up with TRBD1. In DNA, the CDR3 is TGTGCCACCAGTGCCCTGGGAGGGACAGGCAATTCACCCCTCCACTTT. This codes for CATSALGGTGNSPLHF.